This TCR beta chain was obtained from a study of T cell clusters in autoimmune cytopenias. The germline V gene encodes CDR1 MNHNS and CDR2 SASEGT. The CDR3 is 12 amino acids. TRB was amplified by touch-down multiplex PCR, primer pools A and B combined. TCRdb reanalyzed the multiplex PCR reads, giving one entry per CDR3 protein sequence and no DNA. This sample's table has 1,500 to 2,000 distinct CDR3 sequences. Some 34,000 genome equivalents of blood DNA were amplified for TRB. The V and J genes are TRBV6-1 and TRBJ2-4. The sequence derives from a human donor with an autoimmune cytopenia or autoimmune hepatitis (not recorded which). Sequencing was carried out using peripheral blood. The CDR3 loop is CASSPQMGLGYF.